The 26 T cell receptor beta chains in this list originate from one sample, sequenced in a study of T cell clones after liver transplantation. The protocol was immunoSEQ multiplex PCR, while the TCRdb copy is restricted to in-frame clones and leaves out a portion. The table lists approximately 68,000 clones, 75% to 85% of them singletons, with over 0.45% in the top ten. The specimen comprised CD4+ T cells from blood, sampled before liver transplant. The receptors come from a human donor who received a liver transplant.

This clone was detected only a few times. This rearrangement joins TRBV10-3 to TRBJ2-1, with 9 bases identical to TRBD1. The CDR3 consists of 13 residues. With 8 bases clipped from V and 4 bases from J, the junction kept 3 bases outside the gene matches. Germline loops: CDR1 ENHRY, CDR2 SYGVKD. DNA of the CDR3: TGTGCCATCCGGGACAGGGCGTACAATGAGCAGTTCTTC. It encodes CAIRDRAYNEQFF.

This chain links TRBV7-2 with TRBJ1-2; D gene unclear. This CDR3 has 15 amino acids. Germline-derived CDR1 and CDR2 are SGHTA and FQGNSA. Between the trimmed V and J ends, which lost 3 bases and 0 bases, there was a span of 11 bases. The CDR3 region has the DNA TGTGCCAGCAGCTTGGGTGTGAGATCTAACTATGGCTACACCTTC. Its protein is CASSLGVRSNYGYTF. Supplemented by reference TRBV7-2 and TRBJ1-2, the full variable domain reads GAGVSQSPSNKVTEKGKDVELRCDPISGHTALYWYRQSLGQGLEFLIYFQGNSAPDKSGLPSDRFSAERTGGSVSTLTIQRTQQEDSAVYLCASSLGVRSNYGYTFGSGTRLTVV.

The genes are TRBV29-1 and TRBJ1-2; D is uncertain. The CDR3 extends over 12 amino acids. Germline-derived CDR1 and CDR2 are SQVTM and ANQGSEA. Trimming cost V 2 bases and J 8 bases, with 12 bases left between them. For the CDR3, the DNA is TGCAGCGTTGAAAGCCCCGGTGGGGGCTACACCTTC. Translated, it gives CSVESPGGGYTF.

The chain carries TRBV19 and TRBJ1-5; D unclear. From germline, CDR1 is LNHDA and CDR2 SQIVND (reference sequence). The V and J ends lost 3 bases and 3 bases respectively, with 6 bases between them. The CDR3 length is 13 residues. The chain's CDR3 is CASSINFNQPQHF. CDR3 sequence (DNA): TGTGCCAGTAGTATCAATTTCAATCAGCCCCAGCATTTT.

In DNA form, the CDR3 reads TGTGCCAGCAGCTTAGGAGTCCGGGACAGGGGGAGGACCCAGTACTTC. The encoded protein is CASSLGVRDRGRTQYF. This chain joins TRBV11-2 and TRBJ2-5, with 11 bases matching TRBD1. This CDR3 has 16 amino acids. The V and J ends lost 1 base and 7 bases, in that order; junction bases with no gene match: 8. Germline loops: CDR1 SGHAT, CDR2 FQNNGV.

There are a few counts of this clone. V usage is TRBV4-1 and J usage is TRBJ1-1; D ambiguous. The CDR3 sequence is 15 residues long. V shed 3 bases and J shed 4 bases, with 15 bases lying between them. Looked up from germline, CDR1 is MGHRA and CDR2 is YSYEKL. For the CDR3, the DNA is TGCGCCAGCAGCCATGCTGGCGGGTTTAGCACTGAAGCTTTCTTT. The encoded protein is CASSHAGGFSTEAFF.

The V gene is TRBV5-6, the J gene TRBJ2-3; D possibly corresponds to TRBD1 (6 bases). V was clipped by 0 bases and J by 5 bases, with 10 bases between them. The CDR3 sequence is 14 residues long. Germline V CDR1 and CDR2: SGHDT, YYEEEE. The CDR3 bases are TGTGCCAGCAGCTTGGGGGGGCTGGGAGATACGCAGTATTTT. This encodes CASSLGGLGDTQYF.

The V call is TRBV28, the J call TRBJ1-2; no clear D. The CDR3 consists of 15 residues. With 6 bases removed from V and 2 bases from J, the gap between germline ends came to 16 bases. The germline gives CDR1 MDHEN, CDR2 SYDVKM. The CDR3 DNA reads TGTGCCAGCAGCAAAGAACCACCGGTCAACTATGGCTACACCTTC. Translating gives CASSKEPPVNYGYTF.

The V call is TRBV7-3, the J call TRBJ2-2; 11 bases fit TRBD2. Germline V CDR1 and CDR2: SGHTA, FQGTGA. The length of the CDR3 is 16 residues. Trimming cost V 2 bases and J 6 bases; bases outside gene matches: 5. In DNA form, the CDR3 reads TGTGCCAGCAGCTTATTGATAGCGGGAGGGGCCGGGGAGCTGTTTTTT. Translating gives CASSLLIAGGAGELFF.

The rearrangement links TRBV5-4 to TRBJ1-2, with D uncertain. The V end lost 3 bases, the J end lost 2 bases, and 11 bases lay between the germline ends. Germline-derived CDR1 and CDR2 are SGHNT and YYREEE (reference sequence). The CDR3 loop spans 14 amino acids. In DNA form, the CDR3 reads TGTGCCAGCAGCTCCCAAGGGCCAAACTATGGCTACACCTTC. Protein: CASSSQGPNYGYTF.

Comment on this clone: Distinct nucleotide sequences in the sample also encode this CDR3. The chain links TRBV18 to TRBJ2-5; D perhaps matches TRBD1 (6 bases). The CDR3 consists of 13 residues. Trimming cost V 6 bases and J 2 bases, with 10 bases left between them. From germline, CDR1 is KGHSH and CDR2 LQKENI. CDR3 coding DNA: TGTGCCAGCTCTCAGGGGTTTCAAGAGACCCAGTACTTC. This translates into CASSQGFQETQYF.

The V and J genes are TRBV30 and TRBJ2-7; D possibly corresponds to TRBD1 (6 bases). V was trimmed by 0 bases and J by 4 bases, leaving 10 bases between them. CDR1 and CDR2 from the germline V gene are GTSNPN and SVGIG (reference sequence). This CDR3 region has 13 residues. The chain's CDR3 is CAWSVGTTYEQYF. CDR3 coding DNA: TGTGCCTGGAGTGTAGGGACAACTTACGAGCAGTACTTC.

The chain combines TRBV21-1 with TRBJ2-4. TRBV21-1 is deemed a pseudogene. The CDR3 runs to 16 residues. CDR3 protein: CASSKETWGIKNIQYF. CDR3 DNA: TGTGCCAGCAGCAAAGAAACTTGGGGAATCAAAAACATTCAGTACTTC.

The CDR3 is CASSLVPLGTGELFF. CDR3 nucleotides: TGCGCCAGCAGCTTAGTCCCATTGGGGACCGGGGAGCTGTTTTTT. The V call is TRBV5-1, the J call TRBJ2-2; D is uncertain. Trimming removed 2 bases at V and 5 bases at J, with 13 bases between. The CDR3 length is 15 residues. Germline values: CDR1 SGHRS, CDR2 YFSETQ.

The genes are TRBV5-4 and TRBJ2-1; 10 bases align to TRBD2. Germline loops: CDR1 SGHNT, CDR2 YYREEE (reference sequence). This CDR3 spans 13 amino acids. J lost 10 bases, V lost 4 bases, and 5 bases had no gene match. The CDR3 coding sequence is TGTGCCAGCAGCCTCCCGGGACTAGCGGAGCAGTTCTTC. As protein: CASSLPGLAEQFF.

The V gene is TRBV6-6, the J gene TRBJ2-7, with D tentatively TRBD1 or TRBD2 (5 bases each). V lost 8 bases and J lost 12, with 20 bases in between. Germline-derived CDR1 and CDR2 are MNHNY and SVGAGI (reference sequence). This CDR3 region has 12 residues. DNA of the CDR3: TGTGCCAGCGGGCTTCGGGACGCAGGGCTGTACTTC. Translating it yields CASGLRDAGLYF.

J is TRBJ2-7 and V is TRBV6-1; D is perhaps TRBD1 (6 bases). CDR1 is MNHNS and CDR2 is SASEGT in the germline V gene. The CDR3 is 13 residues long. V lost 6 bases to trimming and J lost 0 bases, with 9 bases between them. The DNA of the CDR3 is TGTGCCAGCAGGTTGGACAGCTCCTACGAGCAGTACTTC. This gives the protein CASRLDSSYEQYF.

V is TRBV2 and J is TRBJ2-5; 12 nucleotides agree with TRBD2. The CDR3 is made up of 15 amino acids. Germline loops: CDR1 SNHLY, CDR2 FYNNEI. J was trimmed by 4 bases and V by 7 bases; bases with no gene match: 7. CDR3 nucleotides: TGTGCCAGCATCGAACTAGCGGGAGGTGGAGAGACCCAGTACTTC. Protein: CASIELAGGGETQYF.

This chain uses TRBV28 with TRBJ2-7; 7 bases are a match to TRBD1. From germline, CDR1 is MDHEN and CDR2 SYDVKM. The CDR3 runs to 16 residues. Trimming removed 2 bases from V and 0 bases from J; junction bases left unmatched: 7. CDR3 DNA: TGTGCCAGCAGTTTAATGGACAGGCATAGCTCCTACGAGCAGTACTTC. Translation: CASSLMDRHSSYEQYF.

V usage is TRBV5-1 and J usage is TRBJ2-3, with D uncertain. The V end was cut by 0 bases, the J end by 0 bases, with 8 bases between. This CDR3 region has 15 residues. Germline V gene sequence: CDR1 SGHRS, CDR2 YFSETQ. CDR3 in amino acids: CASSLGPSSTDTQYF. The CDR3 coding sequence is TGCGCCAGCAGCTTGGGGCCCTCTAGCACAGATACGCAGTATTTT.

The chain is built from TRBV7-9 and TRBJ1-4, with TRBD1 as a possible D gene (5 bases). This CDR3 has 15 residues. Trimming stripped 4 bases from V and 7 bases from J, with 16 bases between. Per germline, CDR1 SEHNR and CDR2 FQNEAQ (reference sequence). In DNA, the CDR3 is TGTGCCAGCAGCTATGAACAGGCAAACAGTGAAAAACTGTTTTTT. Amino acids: CASSYEQANSEKLFF.

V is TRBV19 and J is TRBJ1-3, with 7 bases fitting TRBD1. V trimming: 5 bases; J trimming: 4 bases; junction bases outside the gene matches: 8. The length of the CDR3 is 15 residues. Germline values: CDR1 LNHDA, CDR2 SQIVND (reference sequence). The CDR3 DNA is TGTGCCAGTAGTGCCCCCGGGACAGTCGGAAACACCATATATTTT. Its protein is CASSAPGTVGNTIYF.

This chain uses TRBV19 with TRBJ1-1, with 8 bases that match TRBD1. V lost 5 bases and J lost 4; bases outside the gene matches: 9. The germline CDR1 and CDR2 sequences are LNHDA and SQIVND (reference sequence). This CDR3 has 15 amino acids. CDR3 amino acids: CASSPMDREGTEAFF. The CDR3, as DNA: TGTGCCAGTAGTCCTATGGACAGGGAGGGCACTGAAGCTTTCTTT.

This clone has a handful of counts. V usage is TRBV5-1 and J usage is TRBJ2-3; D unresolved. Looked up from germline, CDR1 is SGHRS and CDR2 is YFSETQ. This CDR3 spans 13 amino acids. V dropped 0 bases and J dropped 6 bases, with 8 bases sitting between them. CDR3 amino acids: CASSLETLDTQYF. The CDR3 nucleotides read TGCGCCAGCAGCTTGGAGACGCTGGATACGCAGTATTTT.

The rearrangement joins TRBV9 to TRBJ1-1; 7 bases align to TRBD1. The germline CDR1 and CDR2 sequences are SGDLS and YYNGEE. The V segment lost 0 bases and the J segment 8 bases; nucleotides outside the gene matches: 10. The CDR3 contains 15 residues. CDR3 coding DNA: TGTGCCAGCAGCGTAGAAGGAGGGGGCCATAGGGAAGCTTTCTTT. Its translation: CASSVEGGGHREAFF.

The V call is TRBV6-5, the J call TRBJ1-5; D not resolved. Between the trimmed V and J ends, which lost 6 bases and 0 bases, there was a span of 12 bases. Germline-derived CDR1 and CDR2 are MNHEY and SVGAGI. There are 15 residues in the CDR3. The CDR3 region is CASSRHRPSNQPQHF. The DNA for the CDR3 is TGTGCCAGCAGCCGACACAGACCTAGCAATCAGCCCCAGCATTTT.